Presented here are 27 T cell receptor beta chains from one specimen sequenced in a study of T cell repertoires in cytomegalovirus infection. TCRdb re-derived calls from the reads in MiXCR, one entry per CDR3 protein. The repertoire holds some 150,000 distinct CDR3 sequences, with roughly 6% as singletons. Material for sequencing was PBMCs. All receptors derive from a human donor in good health (CMV status not recorded). Some clones in this sample may be carry-over from other donors' samples.

This clonotype showed up many times. The chain uses TRBV5-6 and TRBJ2-5, with D possibly TRBD1 on 6 matching bases. V lost 2 bases, J lost 4 bases, and 12 bases lay in between. The CDR3 runs to 14 residues. Germline V gene data show CDR1 as SGHDT and CDR2 as YYEEEE. The CDR3 nucleotides read TGTGCCAGCAGCTTTAAGGGGGAAGGAGAGACCCAGTACTTC. Protein: CASSFKGEGETQYF. The entire variable domain, with the rest obtained from reference TRBV5-6 and TRBJ2-5, is as follows: DAGVTQSPTHLIKTRGQQVTLRCSPKSGHDTVSWYQQALGQGPQFIFQYYEEEERQRGNFPDRFSGHQFPNYSSELNVNALLLGDSALYLCASSFKGEGETQYFGPGTRLLVL.

The V gene is TRBV20-1, the J gene TRBJ1-3; weak D call: TRBD1 (6 bases). Germline V gene lookup returns CDR1 DFQATT and CDR2 SNEGSKA (reference sequence). V was clipped by 5 bases and J by 2 bases, with 19 bases between them. This CDR3 comprises 16 residues. This chain's CDR3 is CSAGRGVGTTGNTIYF. Here the CDR3 DNA reads TGCAGTGCTGGACGCGGGGTGGGGACAACTGGAAACACCATATATTTT.

This clonotype was observed at least ten times. The chain recombines TRBV20-1 with TRBJ2-5, with D unresolved. CDR1 is DFQATT and CDR2 is SNEGSKA in the germline V gene (reference sequence). The CDR3 spans 14 residues. Trimming removed 3 bases at V and 1 base at J, with 12 bases between. The CDR3 sequence: CSARSEPGQETQYF. The DNA of the CDR3 is TGCAGTGCTAGGTCTGAGCCCGGCCAAGAGACCCAGTACTTC.

V is TRBV6-2 or TRBV6-3 and J is TRBJ1-1, with TRBD1 as a possible D gene (5 bases). CDR3 size: 13 residues. The V end was cut by 10 bases, the J end by 2 bases, with 14 bases between. Per the germline V gene, CDR1 is MNHEY and CDR2 is SVGEGT. Here the CDR3 reads CATTQGFNTEAFF. The CDR3 nucleotides are TGTGCCACAACTCAGGGCTTTAACACTGAAGCTTTCTTT.

The table lists this clonotype with many counts. The chain is built from TRBV25-1 and TRBJ2-7; D is ambiguous. The germline gives CDR1 MGHDK, CDR2 SYGVNS. This CDR3 is 14 amino acids long. V was pared by 6 bases and J by 4 bases, with 16 bases between. CDR3 sequence: CASSAEAPPYEQYF. In DNA, the CDR3 is TGTGCCAGCAGCGCCGAAGCCCCCCCATACGAGCAGTACTTC.

Many counts were recorded for this clonotype. The DNA of the CDR3 is TGTGCCAGCAGCCCTCAAATCTATCCAGGGTGGGACACTGAAGCTTTCTTT. Translated: CASSPQIYPGWDTEAFF. This rearrangement joins TRBV7-2 to TRBJ1-1, with D possibly being TRBD1 (5 bases). V lost 5 bases to trimming and J lost 3 bases, with 22 bases between them. Germline values: CDR1 SGHTA, CDR2 FQGNSA. CDR3 length: 17 amino acids.

This clonotype was picked up many times. The rearrangement uses TRBV5-1 and TRBJ1-4; D might be TRBD1 (5 bases). Germline values: CDR1 SGHRS, CDR2 YFSETQ. The CDR3 length is 15 residues. Trimming pared 4 bases from V and 5 bases from J, leaving 15 bases between. Here the CDR3 reads CASSPTGQLNEKLFF. CDR3 coding DNA: TGCGCCAGCAGCCCGACGGGGCAACTGAATGAAAAACTGTTTTTT.

The table lists this clonotype with many counts. The chain employs TRBV27 and TRBJ2-2, with D possibly TRBD1 on 6 matching bases. Looked up from germline, CDR1 is MNHEY and CDR2 is SMNVEV (reference sequence). Trimming shortened V by 3 bases and J by 5 bases, and 10 bases separated the two germline ends. The CDR3 contains 14 residues. CDR3 sequence (DNA): TGTGCCAGCAGTTTCCAGACAGGAACCGGGGAGCTGTTTTTT. Its translation is CASSFQTGTGELFF.

Worth noting for this clonotype: A much larger clone lies one base from this, so it may be a read error. The V call is TRBV7-3, the J call TRBJ2-1; 10 bases map to TRBD2. Looked up from germline, CDR1 is SGHTA and CDR2 is FQGTGA. This CDR3 is 14 amino acids long. CDR3 bases: TGTGCCAACAGCTTACTAGCGGGATACAATGAGCAGTTCTTC. It yields the protein CANSLLAGYNEQFF.

This clonotype showed up many times. The V call is TRBV7-2, the J call TRBJ2-4; D is possibly TRBD1 (6 bases). CDR1 SGHTA and CDR2 FQGNSA come from the germline V gene. The V and J ends lost 5 bases and 4 bases respectively, with 12 bases between them. This CDR3 region has 14 residues. The CDR3 protein is CASSPGHLKNIQYF. DNA for the CDR3: TGTGCCAGCAGCCCGGGACACTTGAAAAACATTCAGTACTTC.

This clonotype was seen repeatedly, ten times or more. The chain is built from TRBV7-2 and TRBJ2-5, with D maybe TRBD1 (7 bases). Germline CDR1 SGHTA, CDR2 FQGNSA. CDR3 length equals 14 residues. V was cut by 5 bases and J by 1 base, with 11 bases left in between. The CDR3 sequence is CASSPGGLQETQYF. The CDR3 DNA sequence: TGTGCCAGCAGCCCAGGGGGGCTCCAAGAGACCCAGTACTTC.

In its sample, this clonotype was seen many times. This chain uses TRBV10-3 with TRBJ1-2; TRBD1 matches 7 bases. The CDR3 has 15 amino acids. In germline, CDR1 is ENHRY, CDR2 SYGVKD. J lost 6 bases, V lost 3 bases, and 10 bases had no gene match. CDR3 coding DNA: TGTGCCATCAGTGACTATGACAGGGAGAGGGATGGCTACACCTTC. Translation: CAISDYDRERDGYTF.

The chain is built from TRBV19 and TRBJ1-5; D is uncertain. CDR1 is LNHDA, CDR2 SQIVND, per germline (reference sequence). The CDR3 runs to 16 residues. V lost 7 bases and J 0 bases, leaving 16 bases between the germline ends. CDR3 in amino acids: CASNPRGGHSNQPQHF. Written as DNA, the CDR3 is TGTGCCAGTAACCCGCGAGGAGGGCATAGCAATCAGCCCCAGCATTTT.

This clonotype was counted ten times or more. The chain couples TRBV7-8 to TRBJ2-2, with D perhaps matching TRBD1 (6 bases). Germline V lookup: CDR1 SGHVS, CDR2 FQNEAQ. V shed 2 bases and J shed 4 bases, with 11 bases lying between them. This CDR3 is 15 amino acids long. In nucleotides, the CDR3 is TGTGCCAGCAGCTTAAGGACAGAAGTCACCGGGGAGCTGTTTTTT. As protein: CASSLRTEVTGELFF.

In this sample, this clonotype turned up many times. The rearrangement joins TRBV7-2 to TRBJ2-4, with TRBD2 identical over 13 bases. Unmatched junction bases numbered 7, after V lost 4 bases and J lost 4 bases. CDR1 is SGHTA, CDR2 FQGNSA, per germline. The CDR3 runs 17 residues. The CDR3 loop is CASSSLLAGGAKNIQYF. In nucleotides, the CDR3 is TGTGCCAGCAGCTCACTACTAGCGGGGGGGGCGAAAAACATTCAGTACTTC.

In the case of this clonotype: Because it lacks the conserved phenylalanine or tryptophan at the end, this CDR3 is likely a read error. The V gene is TRBV7-2, the J gene TRBJ1-2; D is undetermined. Germline V gives CDR1 SGHTA, CDR2 FQGNSA. The CDR3 loop spans 13 amino acids. V was cut by 5 bases and J by 5 bases, with 12 bases left in between. The CDR3 region has the DNA TGTGCCAGCAGCCCCCCGCCTCAATATGGCTACACCTCC. Protein product: CASSPPPQYGYTS.

This clonotype was picked up many times. This chain joins TRBV7-2 and TRBJ1-5, with TRBD1 identical over 9 bases. V lost 1 base to trimming and J lost 4 bases; unmatched junction nucleotides: 2. Per germline, CDR1 SGHTA and CDR2 FQGNSA. This CDR3 comprises 15 residues. For the CDR3, the DNA is TGTGCCAGCAGCTTAGTGACAGGGGGTAATCAGCCCCAGCATTTT. Translation: CASSLVTGGNQPQHF.

This clonotype was picked up a small number of times. The chain has TRBV29-1 and TRBJ2-2, with D maybe TRBD1 (6 bases). Per germline, CDR1 SQVTM and CDR2 ANQGSEA. The CDR3 contains 15 residues. The ends were cut back, 5 bases at V and 0 bases at J, with 13 bases in the middle. The CDR3: CSVTGLGTNTGELFF. The CDR3 nucleotides read TGCAGCGTTACAGGGCTAGGAACGAACACCGGGGAGCTGTTTTTT.

This clonotype was observed a handful of times. The chain links TRBV23-1 to TRBJ1-5, with D unresolved. TRBV23-1 is an ORF for which the function is uncertain. The germline V and J ends were trimmed by 0 bases and 7 bases, with 7 bases remaining between them. The CDR3 extends over 13 amino acids. CDR3 DNA: TGCGCCAGCAGTCAATCTGCGCCGCAGCCCCAGCATTTT. It codes for CASSQSAPQPQHF.

This clonotype was observed many times. The CDR3 is CASSQDLQGNYGYTF. CDR3 DNA: TGTGCCAGCAGCCAAGATTTGCAGGGAAACTATGGCTACACCTTC. This chain uses TRBV14 with TRBJ1-2; maybe TRBD1 (5 bases). Germline V lookup: CDR1 SGHDN, CDR2 FVKESK. V was shortened by 0 bases and J by 2 bases, with 10 bases between the two germline ends. The CDR3 totals 15 residues.

This clonotype was observed many times. The V gene is TRBV7-2, the J gene TRBJ2-5; no clear D. CDR1 and CDR2 (germline): SGHTA, FQGNSA. The CDR3 is made up of 12 amino acids. V was shortened by 5 bases and J by 5 bases, with 9 bases between the two germline ends. The CDR3 here is CASSVPPETQYF. In DNA form, the CDR3 reads TGTGCCAGCAGCGTGCCCCCGGAGACCCAGTACTTC.

This clonotype was recorded many times. The V gene is TRBV28, the J gene TRBJ1-2; D perhaps matches TRBD1 (5 bases). The germline V and J ends were trimmed by 6 bases and 2 bases, with 13 bases remaining between them. Germline assignment: CDR1 MDHEN and CDR2 SYDVKM. The CDR3 covers 14 residues. CDR3 sequence reads: CASRWGRANYGYTF. CDR3 nucleotide sequence: TGTGCCAGCAGGTGGGGCAGGGCCAACTATGGCTACACCTTC.

At least ten counts were recorded for this clonotype. This rearrangement joins TRBV5-1 to TRBJ1-4, with D possibly TRBD1 on 5 matching bases. V lost 5 bases, J lost 5 bases, and 10 bases lay in between. CDR1 and CDR2 from the germline V gene are SGHRS and YFSETQ. The CDR3 is 13 residues long. CDR3 sequence: CASSWGRNEKLFF. In DNA form, the CDR3 reads TGCGCCAGCAGTTGGGGACGGAATGAAAAACTGTTTTTT.

Ten or more counts support this clonotype. This sequence joins TRBV7-8 and TRBJ2-1, with D possibly being TRBD2 (5 bases). V shed 4 bases and J shed 0 bases, with 13 bases lying between them. CDR3 length equals 16 residues. Germline CDR1 reads SGHVS; CDR2 reads FQNEAQ. In nucleotides, the CDR3 is TGTGCCAGCAGCTCCGGGGTGTTACGCTCCTACAATGAGCAGTTCTTC. Its protein product is CASSSGVLRSYNEQFF.

The J gene is TRBJ1-5, the V gene TRBV2; TRBD1 matches at 8 bases. CDR1 is SNHLY and CDR2 is FYNNEI in the germline V gene. J was trimmed by 0 bases and V by 7 bases; bases with no gene match: 5. This CDR3 comprises 15 residues. The CDR3 nucleotides are TGTGCCAGCAAAAGGGACAGGAATAGCAATCAGCCCCAGCATTTT. Protein sequence: CASKRDRNSNQPQHF.

V and J are TRBV29-1 and TRBJ2-5, with D possibly matching TRBD1 (5 bases). With 6 bases removed from V and 4 bases from J, the gap between germline ends came to 15 bases. The CDR3 runs to 13 residues. CDR1 is SQVTM, CDR2 ANQGSEA, per germline. Here the CDR3 DNA reads TGCAGCGTGGACAAGGGGCGCGGAGAGACCCAGTACTTC. Protein product: CSVDKGRGETQYF.

This clonotype has at least ten counts. The rearrangement uses TRBV20-1 and TRBJ2-7; D is perhaps TRBD2 (5 bases). Trimming pared 3 bases from V and 2 bases from J, leaving 17 bases between. The CDR3 covers 15 residues. Germline loops: CDR1 DFQATT, CDR2 SNEGSKA (reference sequence). CDR3: CSARATTPEAYEQYF. CDR3 in DNA: TGCAGTGCTAGGGCGACTACCCCAGAGGCCTACGAGCAGTACTTC.